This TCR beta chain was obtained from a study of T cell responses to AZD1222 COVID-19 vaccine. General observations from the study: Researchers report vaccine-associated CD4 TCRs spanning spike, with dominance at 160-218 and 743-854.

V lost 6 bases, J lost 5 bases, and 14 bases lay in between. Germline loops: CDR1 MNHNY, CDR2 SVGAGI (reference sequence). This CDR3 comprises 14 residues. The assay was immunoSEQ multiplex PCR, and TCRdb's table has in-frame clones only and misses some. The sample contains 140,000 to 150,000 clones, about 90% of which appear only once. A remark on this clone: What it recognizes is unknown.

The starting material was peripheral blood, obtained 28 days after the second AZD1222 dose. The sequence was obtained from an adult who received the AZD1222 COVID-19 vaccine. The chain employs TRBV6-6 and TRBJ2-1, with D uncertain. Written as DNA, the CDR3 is TGTGCCAGCAGCTCCGAAAGTTTCAACAATGAGCAGTTCTTC. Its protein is CASSSESFNNEQFF.